These T cell receptor beta chains were read from a single sample in a study of neurological immune-mediated disorders. TCRdb redid the calling of the 5' RACE reads with MiXCR, one entry per CDR3 protein. This sample carries under 40,000 distinct CDR3 sequences, almost 7.5% of them seen once, and the ten largest clones take around 6%. The sample was CD4+ T cells from blood. These receptors all come from a man over 45 in good health. Both conserved end residues are part of each CDR3. A D gene is named only where the DNA matches it firmly. Only part of the rows carry a size: once, few, many, or a class if the clone is expanded.

>many|NA|TRBV5-1|TRBJ2-7
CASSGSDYEQYF
TGCGCCAGCAGCGGCTCCGACTACGAGCAGTACTTC
>many|NA|TRBV29-1|TRBJ2-2
CSVEDYGFSTGELFF
TGCAGCGTTGAAGATTATGGCTTCTCCACCGGGGAGCTGTTTTTT
>many|TRBD2|TRBV9|TRBJ2-5
CASSVQGLAGETQYF
TGTGCCAGCAGTGTCCAAGGACTAGCGGGAGAGACCCAGTACTTC
>many|NA|TRBV28|TRBJ1-1
CASTTGMNTEAFF
TGTGCCAGCACTACAGGGATGAACACTGAAGCTTTCTTT
>many|NA|TRBV11-2|TRBJ2-3
CASSSTDTQYF
TGTGCCAGCAGCTCTACAGATACGCAGTATTTT
>many|NA|TRBV6-2/TRBV6-3|TRBJ2-7
CASRKTGSPYEQYF
TGTGCCAGCAGAAAAACCGGGAGCCCCTACGAGCAGTACTTC
>many|NA|TRBV20-1|TRBJ2-2
CSARVTGNPGELFF
TGCAGTGCTAGAGTCACAGGGAACCCCGGGGAGCTGTTTTTT
>many|NA|TRBV29-1|TRBJ1-2
CSVDSTSGYTF
TGCAGCGTTGACAGCACAAGCGGCTACACCTTC
>few|TRBD2|TRBV27|TRBJ2-1
CATEREGAQFF
TGTGCCACCGAGCGGGAGGGCGCGCAGTTCTTC
>many|NA|TRBV20-1|TRBJ2-4
CSARGKQVILAKNIQYF
TGCAGTGCTAGAGGCAAACAGGTCATCTTAGCCAAAAACATTCAGTACTTC
>many|TRBD2|TRBV5-1|TRBJ2-3
CASSSGLAGTSTDTQYF
TGCGCCAGCAGCTCGGGACTAGCGGGGACTAGCACAGATACGCAGTATTTT
>many|NA|TRBV4-1|TRBJ2-3
CASSQEPAGPSTDTQYF
TGCGCCAGCAGCCAAGAACCGGCAGGCCCTAGCACAGATACGCAGTATTTT
>many|TRBD1|TRBV10-3|TRBJ2-1
CAISAPDRDGNEQFF
TGTGCCATCAGTGCCCCGGACAGGGACGGGAATGAGCAGTTCTTC
>few|NA|TRBV19|TRBJ1-1
CASSSDHLGNTEAFF
TGTGCCAGTAGTTCGGACCATCTAGGGAACACTGAAGCTTTCTTT
>NA|TRBD1|TRBV5-1|TRBJ2-5
CASSLLGQGQETQYF
TGCGCCAGCAGCCTCTTGGGACAGGGCCAAGAGACCCAGTACTTC
>many|TRBD1|TRBV5-5|TRBJ2-7
CASSWGQAAYEQYF
TGTGCCAGCAGTTGGGGACAGGCGGCCTACGAGCAGTACTTC
>NA|NA|TRBV29-1|TRBJ2-1
CSVDLRQCYEQFF
TGCAGCGTTGATTTGAGACAGTGTTATGAGCAGTTCTTC
>many|TRBD2|TRBV27|TRBJ2-2
CASTRLAGGGYTGELFF
TGTGCCAGCACTAGACTAGCGGGAGGCGGTTACACCGGGGAGCTGTTTTTT
>many|NA|TRBV6-2/TRBV6-3|TRBJ2-2
CASTGLQGFRTGELFF
TGTGCCAGCACCGGACTACAGGGTTTCCGCACCGGGGAGCTGTTTTTT
>many|TRBD1|TRBV20-1|TRBJ1-5
CSARGTGGAGNQPQHF
TGCAGTGCTAGAGGGACAGGGGGCGCCGGCAATCAGCCCCAGCATTTT
>many|NA|TRBV6-5|TRBJ2-3
CASSYSASTDTQYF
TGTGCCAGCAGTTACTCGGCTAGCACAGATACGCAGTATTTT
>many|NA|TRBV6-5|TRBJ2-7
CASSYPGSGGYEQYF
TGTGCCAGCAGTTACCCGGGTTCTGGGGGCTACGAGCAGTACTTC
>NA|NA|TRBV24-1|TRBJ2-1
CATSVSGRNNEQFF
TGTGCCACCAGTGTTTCAGGGAGAAATAATGAGCAGTTCTTC
>many|TRBD1|TRBV29-1|TRBJ2-3
CSAGQGASDTQYF
TGCAGCGCCGGGCAGGGGGCGTCAGATACGCAGTATTTT
>many|NA|TRBV21-1|TRBJ2-1
CARGEAVPREQFF
TGTGCCAGAGGGGAAGCGGTCCCCCGGGAGCAGTTCTTC
>many|NA|TRBV4-2|TRBJ1-4
CASSQEGEGATNEKLFF
TGTGCCAGCAGCCAAGAAGGGGAAGGGGCAACTAATGAAAAACTGTTTTTT
>many|NA|TRBV12-3/TRBV12-4|TRBJ2-1
CASSRDPVGEQFF
TGTGCCAGCAGTCGGGACCCAGTCGGTGAGCAGTTCTTC
>many|NA|TRBV12-3/TRBV12-4|TRBJ2-1
CASSFGYEQFF
TGTGCCAGCAGTTTTGGGTATGAGCAGTTCTTC
>many|NA|TRBV5-1|TRBJ2-3
CASSGPGRAQYF
TGCGCCAGCAGCGGGCCGGGCCGGGCGCAGTATTTT
>many|NA|TRBV3-1|TRBJ2-2
CASSRGTGGTSGELFF
TGTGCCAGCAGCCGCGGAACTGGGGGAACGTCCGGGGAGCTGTTTTTT
>many|TRBD2|TRBV5-1|TRBJ2-5
CASSYGGGETQYF
TGCGCCAGCAGCTACGGGGGAGGGGAGACCCAGTACTTC
>many|TRBD1|TRBV19|TRBJ1-4
CASNLQGNEKLFF
TGTGCCAGTAACCTACAGGGGAATGAAAAACTGTTTTTT
>many|TRBD2|TRBV6-6|TRBJ2-3
CASRLSGSGDTQYF
TGTGCCAGCAGGCTTAGCGGGAGCGGAGATACGCAGTATTTT
>many|NA|TRBV5-1|TRBJ2-6
CASSFAGAGANVLTF
TGCGCCAGCAGCTTCGCAGGGGCTGGGGCCAACGTCCTGACTTTC
>many|NA|TRBV5-1|TRBJ2-1
CASSLTRARGEQFF
TGCGCCAGCAGCCTAACCCGGGCTAGAGGTGAGCAGTTCTTC
>many|NA|TRBV5-1|TRBJ2-1
CASSFNFKTRGRSYNEQFF
TGCGCCAGCAGCTTTAACTTTAAAACCCGGGGGCGTTCCTACAATGAGCAGTTCTTC
>many|NA|TRBV5-1|TRBJ2-5
CASSRDNQETQYF
TGCGCCAGCAGCCGGGACAACCAAGAGACCCAGTACTTC
>many|NA|TRBV20-1|TRBJ2-3
CSAASDTQYF
TGCAGTGCAGCTTCAGATACGCAGTATTTT
>many|TRBD2|TRBV20-1|TRBJ2-7
CSANPLAGGLEQYF
TGCAGTGCTAACCCGCTAGCGGGAGGACTCGAGCAGTACTTC
>many|NA|TRBV29-1|TRBJ2-5
CSVEEGQTQGWETQYF
TGCAGCGTTGAAGAGGGACAAACTCAGGGTTGGGAGACCCAGTACTTC
>many|NA|TRBV20-1|TRBJ2-1
CSAPSHNEQFF
TGCAGTGCCCCTTCCCACAATGAGCAGTTCTTC
>few|NA|TRBV28|TRBJ1-5
CASSFYGNSNQPQHF
TGTGCCAGCAGTTTTTACGGGAATAGCAATCAGCCCCAGCATTTT
>many|TRBD2|TRBV20-1|TRBJ2-1
CSASGLGYNEQFF
TGCAGTGCCTCGGGACTAGGGTACAATGAGCAGTTCTTC
>many|NA|TRBV20-1|TRBJ2-5
CSAVGSAETQYF
TGCAGTGCGGTAGGGAGCGCCGAGACCCAGTACTTC
>NA|NA|TRBV7-2|TRBJ2-5
CASTPSLETLYF
TGTGCCAGCACTCCCAGCTTAGAGACCCTGTACTTC
>many|NA|TRBV2|TRBJ2-7
CASNEGQLYEQYF
TGTGCCAGCAACGAGGGGCAGTTGTACGAGCAGTACTTC
>many|NA|TRBV18|TRBJ2-2
CASSPLGRANTGELFF
TGTGCCAGCTCACCGCTCGGACGGGCGAACACCGGGGAGCTGTTTTTT